This T cell receptor beta chain derives from a study of beta chain features in type 1 diabetes (dated by TCRdb to 2016 to 2019). At the level of the whole study: Patients and healthy donors did not differ in mean age, gender distribution, total cell number or subset yield. A total of under 120,000,000 sorted cells were examined across all samples, and RNA yield correlated strongly with the number of cells per subset. In the study, TCRB repertoires of sorted circulating CD4+ T cell subsets from recently diagnosed type 1 diabetes patients were compared with those of matched healthy donors. Naive and central memory subsets were obtained from all 30 or so donors, but regulatory and stem cell-like memory subsets were isolated from only 8 patients and roughly eight healthy donors.

Each donor gave one peripheral blood draw, averaging roughly 0.11 L, which was collected into heparinised tubes. A BD FACSAria II and a panel including CD45RO, CCR7, CD25, CD127, CD95 and CD27 were used to sort naive, central memory, regulatory and stem cell-like memory CD4+ T cells. All sorted populations exceeded 95% purity. Right away, PBMCs were isolated by Lymphoprep density gradient centrifugation and were stained directly, with no culture step. To minimize batch effects, samples were stained and sorted in pairs, one healthy donor with one patient per experiment. This clone was seen a handful of times. Its antigen has not been determined. Base qualities are not at hand, and no much larger clone is one base apart. The entire isolated RNA was reverse transcribed using the High Capacity cDNA Reverse Transcription Kit, and thus expressed TCRB transcripts were sequenced. Deep immunoSEQ sequencing was applied to naive, central memory and regulatory T cell samples, giving an average of roughly 3.5 million total reads per sample. After sorted cells were lysed in RLT buffer, RNA was extracted with DNase-treated RNeasy Micro or Mini kits, with the choice depending on cell number. Each cell subset was processed separately to prevent cross-contamination, with patient and healthy donor samples processed together. Using the immunoSEQ multiplex PCR, TCRB sequences were amplified from cDNA into 87-bp fragments spanning the CDR3 region. Sequencing of the amplicons was performed on the Illumina HiSeq platform. The original pipeline was this. Synthetic template baselines were used to correct PCR bias computationally, reads within Hamming distance 2 were collapsed, and singletons that could not be merged were discarded. Reads were aligned against IMGT to assign V, D and J genes, CDR3 length and insertions or deletions at six rearrangement sites. Within each subset, clonotype counts were normalized to sorted cell number, and only after that were true diversity and Gini coefficients computed with the tcR R package. The overlap coefficient, calculated on TCRB nucleotide sequences, was used to quantify repertoire sharing. In its TCRdb copy, this immuneACCESS table keeps in-frame sequences only and misses some clones. Where compared with another copy, unresolved V genes explain less than half of these, and the others have no known cause. The DNA gave D and trimming, while V, J and clone size come from that table. This sample comprises roughly 300,000 clones, around 9.3% of them detected only once. The top ten clones comprise about 1% of the sample.

CDR1 and CDR2, per the germline V gene (reference sequence), are SGHNT and YYREEE. The CDR3 sequence holds 15 residues, the cysteine and phenylalanine included. Only CDR3 DNA is held: 45 bases, read in frame from base 1. V ends up 1 base short and J 5 bases short, with an unmatched junction base count of 7. What the authors observed across the whole study: Shorter templates might be favored by PCR, yet because patient and control samples were amplified and corrected together, any such skew would affect both groups equally. Naive, central memory and regulatory TCRB repertoires appeared more similar among patients than among healthy donors. Because the HLA sub-analyses included only small numbers of individuals, any influence of HLA type on TCRB rearrangement was left unresolved. Because cDNA was sequenced instead of genomic DNA, activated cells with high expression could be over-represented, although the groups did not differ in activation or CD3 levels. Type 1 diabetes patients showed a moderate but significant shortening of TCRB CDR3 length in all four CD4+ subsets. At VDJ recombination sites, type 1 diabetes patients had fewer insertions and more deleted nucleotides, which implies abnormalities in thymic rearrangement.

Here the chain combines TRBV5-4 and TRBJ2-7, and 9 bases in between align with TRBD2. Material: central memory CD4+ T cells from blood. The TCR was taken from a young man with type 1 diabetes. The nucleotide sequence reads as follows: TGTGCCAGCAGCTTGCTTTGGACTAGCGACCACGAGCAGTACTTC. Its coded protein is CASSLLWTSDHEQYF.